This T cell receptor beta chain comes out of a study of spatial heterogeneity in lung cancer. The V end lost 7 bases, the J end lost 0 bases, and 13 bases lay between the germline ends. The germline gives CDR1 MNHEY, CDR2 SMNVEV (reference sequence). The CDR3 is made up of 14 amino acids. Time point meaning: sample taken at primary tumor resection. The donor population consisted of some 67 patients with untreated, early-stage non-small cell lung cancer. Sequencing covered unsorted whole RNA taken from tumor, nontumor lung or frozen PBMC. A distinct unique molecular identifier was carried by each TCR cDNA molecule. Each CDR3 protein is one row after TCRdb ran MiXCR on the 5' RACE reads. In the table there are about 5,700 distinct CDR3 sequences, around 5% of which are singletons. This clonotype is labeled as medium-sized (0.01 to 0.1%).

The chain is built from TRBV27 and TRBJ2-7; D is possibly TRBD2 (6 bases). This specimen was normal lung tissue next to the tumor, taken at surgery. The sequence was obtained from a female donor with early-stage non-small cell lung cancer. Here the CDR3 reads CASTNPGSSYEQYF. CDR3 in DNA: TGTGCCAGCACTAATCCCGGGAGCTCCTACGAGCAGTACTTC.